This entry lists 11 T cell receptor beta chains sequenced from one sample in a study of cytomegalovirus exposure and HLA in healthy donors. In the PCR, 60 Vbeta and 13 Jbeta primers were used. TCRdb keeps only in-frame clones here, not all; method: immunoSEQ multiplex PCR. This sample has over 200,000 clones, with around 89% found just once. The sequenced sample consisted of PBMCs. The receptor set was obtained from a woman aged 18-30 years in good health and CMV-seronegative.

The CDR3 DNA reads as TGCGCCAGCAGCTTGGATTTTGGCAGGGGGATCTCCTACAATGAGCAGTTCTTC. It is translated as CASSLDFGRGISYNEQFF. The rearrangement links TRBV5-1 to TRBJ2-1; 7 positions agree with TRBD1. The V gene end was trimmed by 0 bases and the J gene end by 0 bases; junction bases not matched to a gene: 9. Germline V gene data show CDR1 as SGHRS and CDR2 as YFSETQ. The CDR3 covers 18 residues. Combining the CDR3 with reference TRBV5-1 and TRBJ2-1 gives the whole variable domain KAGVTQTPRYLIKTRGQQVTLSCSPISGHRSVSWYQQTPGQGLQFLFEYFSETQRNKGNFPGRFSGRQFSNSRSEMNVSTLELGDSALYLCASSLDFGRGISYNEQFFGPGTRLTVL.

The chain is built from TRBV7-9 and TRBJ2-5; 7 bases align to TRBD1. After removal of 4 bases from V and 2 bases from J, the junction contained 7 bases not matched to a gene. Germline V gives CDR1 SEHNR, CDR2 FQNEAQ (reference sequence). The CDR3 has 15 residues. The CDR3 bases are TGTGCCAGCAGCTCCCGGGACAGAGCACAAGAGACCCAGTACTTC. Translating gives CASSSRDRAQETQYF.

The chain uses TRBV2 and TRBJ1-1, with D maybe TRBD1 (6 bases). V lost 8 bases and J 1 base, leaving 11 bases between the germline ends. There are 13 residues in the CDR3. CDR1 is SNHLY and CDR2 is FYNNEI in the germline V gene. For the CDR3, the DNA is TGTGCCAGCTACACAGGGCCGAACACTGAAGCTTTCTTT. Protein sequence: CASYTGPNTEAFF.

This chain connects TRBV6-6 to TRBJ2-4; TRBD1 agrees at 8 bases. Per germline, CDR1 MNHNY and CDR2 SVGAGI (reference sequence). The J segment lost 6 bases and the V segment lost 2 bases, leaving 3 bases of the junction unmatched. There are 14 residues in the CDR3. The CDR3 DNA reads TGTGCCAGCAGTTACCAGGGGGCGGGAAACATTCAGTACTTC. Translation gives CASSYQGAGNIQYF.

This clone showed up just once. V and J are TRBV19 and TRBJ2-1; 14 nucleotides line up with TRBD2. V shed 5 bases and J 6 bases; nucleotides not matched to a gene: 3. This CDR3 has 15 residues. CDR1 and CDR2 (germline): LNHDA, SQIVND (reference sequence). The CDR3 reads CASSVGTSGSNEQFF. The CDR3 DNA reads TGTGCCAGTAGTGTGGGGACTAGCGGGAGCAATGAGCAGTTCTTC.

This clone was observed a single time. The CDR3, as DNA: TGTGCCAGCAGAACGAGCGGGAGGCGGGAGACCCAGTACTTC. Translated, it gives CASRTSGRRETQYF. The V call is TRBV6-5, the J call TRBJ2-5, with 9 nucleotides matching TRBD2. This CDR3 has 14 residues. With 6 bases clipped from V and 5 bases from J, the junction kept 7 bases outside the gene matches. Germline assignment: CDR1 MNHEY and CDR2 SVGAGI.

The chain joins TRBV4-3 to TRBJ1-1; TRBD1 matches 11 bases. V gave up 4 bases and J gave up 5 bases; unmatched junction bases: 6. This CDR3 comprises 15 residues. CDR1 LGHNA and CDR2 YSLEER come from the germline V gene. DNA of the CDR3: TGCGCCAGCAGCCCAGGACAGGGGGCGCTTACTGAAGCTTTCTTT. Its protein product is CASSPGQGALTEAFF.

This chain connects TRBV4-1 to TRBJ2-1; 11 bases are a match to TRBD2. The V segment lost 1 base and the J segment 14 bases; nucleotides outside the gene matches: 13. CDR3 length: 16 residues. Looked up from germline, CDR1 is MGHRA and CDR2 is YSYEKL. CDR3 bases: TGCGCCAGCAGCCAAGTAGCACAGACTACTAGCGGGGGCAAGTTCTTC. As protein: CASSQVAQTTSGGKFF.

V usage is TRBV10-3 and J usage is TRBJ2-2; TRBD2 might be the D (6 bases). The germline V and J ends were trimmed by 6 bases and 6 bases, with 17 bases remaining between them. CDR3 size: 15 residues. Germline CDR1 reads ENHRY; CDR2 reads SYGVKD. Here the CDR3 reads CAIRDSRDFAGELFF. The CDR3 nucleotides are TGTGCCATCAGGGACTCCCGGGACTTTGCCGGGGAGCTGTTTTTT.

The J gene is TRBJ2-5, the V gene TRBV6-1; the match to TRBD1 covers 10 bases. The J call may be incorrect, as the DNA end agrees better with TRBJ2-7. The CDR3 contains 14 residues. Germline V lookup: CDR1 MNHNS, CDR2 SASEGT. The CDR3, as DNA: TGTGCCAGCAGGGGACAGGGGAGAGGCTACGAGCAGTACTTC. It is translated as CASRGQGRGYEQYF.

This clone is a singleton in its sample. The CDR3 is CASSSAPFGENTIYF. The CDR3 DNA reads as TGTGCCAGCAGTTCGGCTCCGTTTGGAGAAAACACCATATATTTT. The V call is TRBV6-5, the J call TRBJ1-3; no definite D call. CDR1 and CDR2 (germline): MNHEY, SVGAGI. CDR3 length: 15 residues. Trimming pared 4 bases from V and 6 bases from J, leaving 16 bases between.